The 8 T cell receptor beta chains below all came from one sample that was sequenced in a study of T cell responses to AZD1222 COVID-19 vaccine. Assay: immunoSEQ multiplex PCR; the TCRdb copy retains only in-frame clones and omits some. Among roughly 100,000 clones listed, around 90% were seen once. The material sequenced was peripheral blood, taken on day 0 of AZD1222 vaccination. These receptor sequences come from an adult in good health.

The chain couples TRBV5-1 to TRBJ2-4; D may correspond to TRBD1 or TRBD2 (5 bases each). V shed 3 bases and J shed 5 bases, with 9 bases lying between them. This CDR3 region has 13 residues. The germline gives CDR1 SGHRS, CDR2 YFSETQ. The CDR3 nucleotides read TGCGCCAGCAGCTGGGGACCCGAAAACATTCAGTACTTC. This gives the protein CASSWGPENIQYF.

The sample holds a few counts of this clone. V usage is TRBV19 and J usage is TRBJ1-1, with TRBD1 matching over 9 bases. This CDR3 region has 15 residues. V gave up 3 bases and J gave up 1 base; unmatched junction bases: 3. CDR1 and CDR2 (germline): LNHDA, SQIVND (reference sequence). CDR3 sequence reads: CASSMVTGGNTEAFF. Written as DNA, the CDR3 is TGTGCCAGTAGTATGGTGACAGGGGGGAACACTGAAGCTTTCTTT.

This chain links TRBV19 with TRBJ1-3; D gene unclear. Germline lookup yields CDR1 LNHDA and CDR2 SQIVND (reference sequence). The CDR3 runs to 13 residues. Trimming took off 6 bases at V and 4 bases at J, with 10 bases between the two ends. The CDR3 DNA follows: TGTGCCAGTAGCGGAGGAGGAGGAAACACCATATATTTT. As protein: CASSGGGGNTIYF.

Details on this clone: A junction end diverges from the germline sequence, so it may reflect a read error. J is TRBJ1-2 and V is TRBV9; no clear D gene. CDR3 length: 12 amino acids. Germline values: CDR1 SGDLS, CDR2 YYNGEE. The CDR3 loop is CASSLSNYGYAF. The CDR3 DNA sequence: TGTGCCAGCAGCCTAAGTAACTATGGCTACGCCTTC.

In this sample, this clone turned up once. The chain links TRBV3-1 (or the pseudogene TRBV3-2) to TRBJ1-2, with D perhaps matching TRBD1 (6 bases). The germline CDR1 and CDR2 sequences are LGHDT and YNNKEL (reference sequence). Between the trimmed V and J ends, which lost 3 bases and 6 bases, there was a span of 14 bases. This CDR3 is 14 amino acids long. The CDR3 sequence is CASSQVGGANGYTF. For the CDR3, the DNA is TGTGCCAGCAGCCAGGTAGGGGGGGCTAATGGCTACACCTTC.

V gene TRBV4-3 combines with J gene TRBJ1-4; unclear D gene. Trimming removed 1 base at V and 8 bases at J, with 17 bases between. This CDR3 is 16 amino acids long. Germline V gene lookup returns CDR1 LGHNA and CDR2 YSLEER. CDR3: CASSQGPGASGEKLFF. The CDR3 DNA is TGCGCCAGCAGCCAAGGACCCGGCGCATCTGGGGAAAAACTGTTTTTT.

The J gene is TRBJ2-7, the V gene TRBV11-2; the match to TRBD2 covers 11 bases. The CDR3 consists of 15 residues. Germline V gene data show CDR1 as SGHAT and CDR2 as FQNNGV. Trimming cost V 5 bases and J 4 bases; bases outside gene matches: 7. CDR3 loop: CASSLAGGGLYEQYF. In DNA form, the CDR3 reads TGTGCCAGCAGCCTAGCGGGAGGAGGGTTGTACGAGCAGTACTTC.

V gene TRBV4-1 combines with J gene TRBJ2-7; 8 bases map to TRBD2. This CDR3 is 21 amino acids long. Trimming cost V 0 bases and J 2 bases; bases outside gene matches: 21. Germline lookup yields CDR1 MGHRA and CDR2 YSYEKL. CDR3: CASSQDPGGAGASTGAYEQYF. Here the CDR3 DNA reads TGCGCCAGCAGCCAAGATCCTGGGGGAGCGGGAGCTTCCACCGGCGCCTACGAGCAGTACTTC.